This T cell receptor beta chain was identified in a study of T cells in Graves' hyperthyroidism and ophthalmopathy. TCR beta CDR3 regions were amplified from RNA transcripts. In the first-round RT-PCR of the TCR CDR3, the HTBI primer set was used. TCRdb called the multiplex PCR reads again in MiXCR, with one record for every CDR3 protein. The table lists around 400,000 distinct CDR3 sequences, 20% to 30% of them singletons, with 70% to 75% in the top ten. This clonotype was seen only a few times. An absence of ophthalmopathy progression within 18 months meant stable Graves' hyperthyroidism. The PBMCs were taken from approximately 11 ml of fresh peripheral blood. The CDR3 spans 17 residues. The V gene end was trimmed by 6 bases and the J gene end by 2 bases; junction bases not matched to a gene: 12.

The J gene is TRBJ2-2, the V gene TRBV12-3 or TRBV12-4; 7 bases align to TRBD2. Sequencing was carried out using blood. This TCR came from a man in his fifties with Graves' hyperthyroidism. The CDR3 sequence: CASSHWGSGKNTGELFF. CDR3 DNA: TGTGCCAGCAGCCATTGGGGCAGCGGGAAAAACACCGGGGAGCTGTTTTTT.